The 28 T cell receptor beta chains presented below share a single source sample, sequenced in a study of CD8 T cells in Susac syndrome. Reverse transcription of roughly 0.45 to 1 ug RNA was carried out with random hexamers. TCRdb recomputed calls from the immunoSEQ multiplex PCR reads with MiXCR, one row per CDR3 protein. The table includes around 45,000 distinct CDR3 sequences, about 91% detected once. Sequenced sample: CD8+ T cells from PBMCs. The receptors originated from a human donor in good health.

The CDR3 bases are TGTGCCAGCAGCTTAGGGGACGGCTACGAGCAGTACTTC. Its protein is CASSLGDGYEQYF. The J gene is TRBJ2-7, the V gene TRBV7-9, with D perhaps TRBD1 or TRBD2 (5 bases each). Germline CDR1 and CDR2: SEHNR and FQNEAQ (reference sequence). The CDR3 has 13 residues. Trimming took off 1 base at V and 3 bases at J, with 7 bases between the two ends.

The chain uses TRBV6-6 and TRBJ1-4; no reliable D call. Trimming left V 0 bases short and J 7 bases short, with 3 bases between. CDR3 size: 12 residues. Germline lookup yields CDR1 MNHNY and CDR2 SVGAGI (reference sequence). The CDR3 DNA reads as TGTGCCAGCAGTTACTCGAGTGAAAAACTGTTTTTT. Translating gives CASSYSSEKLFF.

The CDR3 DNA follows: TGTGCCAGTAGTATAGATACAGGTATCAGCTACAATGAGCAGTTCTTC. Translating gives CASSIDTGISYNEQFF. The V gene is TRBV19, the J gene TRBJ2-1, with D possibly matching TRBD1 (5 bases). The CDR3 consists of 16 residues. Between the trimmed V and J ends, which lost 0 bases and 3 bases, there was a span of 12 bases. Germline-derived CDR1 and CDR2 are LNHDA and SQIVND (reference sequence).

CDR3 in DNA: TGCAGCGTGACAGGGGATGGCTATGGCTACACCTTC. As protein: CSVTGDGYGYTF. The chain recombines TRBV29-1 with TRBJ1-2; 8 nucleotides align to TRBD1. The CDR3 extends over 12 amino acids. J gave up 4 bases and V 6 bases, and 4 bases lay outside the gene matches. The germline CDR1 and CDR2 sequences are SQVTM and ANQGSEA.

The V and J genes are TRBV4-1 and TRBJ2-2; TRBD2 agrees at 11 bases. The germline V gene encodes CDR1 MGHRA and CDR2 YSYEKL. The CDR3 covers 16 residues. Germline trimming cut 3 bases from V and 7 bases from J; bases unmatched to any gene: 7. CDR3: CASSHGLAGTLGELFF. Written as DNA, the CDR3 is TGCGCCAGCAGCCACGGACTAGCGGGCACCCTCGGGGAGCTGTTTTTT.

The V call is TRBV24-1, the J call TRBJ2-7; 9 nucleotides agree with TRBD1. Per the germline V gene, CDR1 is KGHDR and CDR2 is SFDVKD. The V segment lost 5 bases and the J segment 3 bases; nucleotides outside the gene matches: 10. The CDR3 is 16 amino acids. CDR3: CATSVTRDRVIYEQYF. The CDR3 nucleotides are TGTGCCACCAGTGTAACCCGGGACAGGGTGATCTACGAGCAGTACTTC.

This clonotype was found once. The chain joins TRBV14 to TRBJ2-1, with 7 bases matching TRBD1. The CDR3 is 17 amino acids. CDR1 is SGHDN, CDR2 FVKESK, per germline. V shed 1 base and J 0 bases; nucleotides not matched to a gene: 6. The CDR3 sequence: CASSQGQGSSSYNEQFF. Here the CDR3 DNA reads TGTGCCAGCAGCCAAGGACAGGGCTCCAGCTCCTACAATGAGCAGTTCTTC.

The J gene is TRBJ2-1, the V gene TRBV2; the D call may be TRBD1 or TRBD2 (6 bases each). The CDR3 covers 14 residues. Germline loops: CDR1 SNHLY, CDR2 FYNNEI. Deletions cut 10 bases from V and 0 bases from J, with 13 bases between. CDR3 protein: CATGGGASYNEQFF. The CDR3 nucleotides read TGTGCCACCGGGGGCGGAGCCTCCTACAATGAGCAGTTCTTC.

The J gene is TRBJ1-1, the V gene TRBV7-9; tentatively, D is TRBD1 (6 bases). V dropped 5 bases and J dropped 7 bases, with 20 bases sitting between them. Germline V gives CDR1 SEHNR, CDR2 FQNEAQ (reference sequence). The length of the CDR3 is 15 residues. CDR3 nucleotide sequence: TGTGCCAGCAGCCTCGTAAGCTTTGGGGGCAGTGAAGCTTTCTTT. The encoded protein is CASSLVSFGGSEAFF.

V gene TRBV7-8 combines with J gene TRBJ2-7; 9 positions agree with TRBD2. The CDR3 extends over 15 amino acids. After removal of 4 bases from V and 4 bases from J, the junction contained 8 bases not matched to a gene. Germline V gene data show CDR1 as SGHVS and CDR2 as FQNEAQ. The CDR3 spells CASSYLAGSVYEQYF. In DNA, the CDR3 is TGTGCCAGCAGCTACCTAGCGGGATCGGTTTACGAGCAGTACTTC.

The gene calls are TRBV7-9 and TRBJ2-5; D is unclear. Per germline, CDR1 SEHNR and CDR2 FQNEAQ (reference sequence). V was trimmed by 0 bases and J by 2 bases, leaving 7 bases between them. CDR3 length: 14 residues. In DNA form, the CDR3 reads TGTGCCAGCAGCTTAGCACGGAATCAAGAGACCCAGTACTTC. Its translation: CASSLARNQETQYF.

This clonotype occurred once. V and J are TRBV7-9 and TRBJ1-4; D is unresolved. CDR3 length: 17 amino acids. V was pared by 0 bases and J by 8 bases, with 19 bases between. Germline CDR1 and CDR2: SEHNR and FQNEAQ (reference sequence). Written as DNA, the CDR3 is TGTGCCAGCAGCTTAGCTTCAGACACCTGGCGCCAGGAAAAACTGTTTTTT. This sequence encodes CASSLASDTWRQEKLFF.

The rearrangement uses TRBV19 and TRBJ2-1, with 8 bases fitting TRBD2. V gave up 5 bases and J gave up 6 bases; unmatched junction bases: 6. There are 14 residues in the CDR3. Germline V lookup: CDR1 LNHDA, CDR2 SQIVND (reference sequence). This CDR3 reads CASSLRGRFNEQFF. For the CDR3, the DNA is TGTGCCAGTAGTTTGCGCGGGAGGTTCAATGAGCAGTTCTTC.

The CDR3 spells CASSLTSGTSTDTQYF. DNA for the CDR3: TGTGCCAGCAGCTTGACTAGCGGGACTAGCACAGATACGCAGTATTTT. The chain has TRBV7-2 and TRBJ2-3; TRBD2 matches at 11 bases. The J segment lost 0 bases and the V segment lost 3 bases, leaving 2 bases of the junction unmatched. This CDR3 is built from 16 residues. The germline V gene has CDR1 SGHTA and CDR2 FQGNSA.

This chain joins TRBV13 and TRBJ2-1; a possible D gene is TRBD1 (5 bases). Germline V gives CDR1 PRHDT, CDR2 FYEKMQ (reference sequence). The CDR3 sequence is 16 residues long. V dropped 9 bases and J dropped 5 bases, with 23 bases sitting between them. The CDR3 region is CASAFDGQGVHNEQFF. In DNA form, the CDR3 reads TGTGCCAGTGCCTTCGACGGGCAGGGTGTCCACAATGAGCAGTTCTTC.

The CDR3 sequence: CSVTIPRGSYEQYF. The CDR3 DNA is TGCAGCGTCACGATACCCAGGGGGTCCTACGAGCAGTACTTC. This chain joins TRBV29-1 and TRBJ2-7; 7 bases align to TRBD1. CDR3 length: 14 amino acids. The germline gives CDR1 SQVTM, CDR2 ANQGSEA. With 6 bases clipped from V and 1 base from J, the junction kept 9 bases outside the gene matches.

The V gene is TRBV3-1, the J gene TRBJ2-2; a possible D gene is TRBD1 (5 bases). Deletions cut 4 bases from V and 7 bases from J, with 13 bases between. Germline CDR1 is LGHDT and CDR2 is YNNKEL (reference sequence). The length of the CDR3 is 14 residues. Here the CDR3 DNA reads TGTGCCAGCAGCCCGGCAGGACATGTCGGGGAGCTGTTTTTT. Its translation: CASSPAGHVGELFF.

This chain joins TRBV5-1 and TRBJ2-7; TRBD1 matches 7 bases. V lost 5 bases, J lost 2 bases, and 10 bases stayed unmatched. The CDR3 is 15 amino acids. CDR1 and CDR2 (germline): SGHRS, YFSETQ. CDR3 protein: CASRIEGDRAYEQYF. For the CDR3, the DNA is TGCGCCAGCAGAATTGAGGGGGACAGAGCCTACGAGCAGTACTTC.

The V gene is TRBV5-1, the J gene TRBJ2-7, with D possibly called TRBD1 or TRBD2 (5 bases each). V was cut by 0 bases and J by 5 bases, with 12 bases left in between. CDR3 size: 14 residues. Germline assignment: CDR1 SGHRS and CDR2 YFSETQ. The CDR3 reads CASSLGRDLNEQYF. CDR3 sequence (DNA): TGCGCCAGCAGCTTGGGTAGGGACCTGAACGAGCAGTACTTC.

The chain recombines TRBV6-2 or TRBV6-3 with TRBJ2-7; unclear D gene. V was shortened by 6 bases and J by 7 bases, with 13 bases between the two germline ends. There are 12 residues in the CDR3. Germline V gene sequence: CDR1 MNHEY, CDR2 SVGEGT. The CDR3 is CASSLERWEQYF. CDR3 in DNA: TGTGCCAGCAGCCTCGAACGTTGGGAGCAGTACTTC.

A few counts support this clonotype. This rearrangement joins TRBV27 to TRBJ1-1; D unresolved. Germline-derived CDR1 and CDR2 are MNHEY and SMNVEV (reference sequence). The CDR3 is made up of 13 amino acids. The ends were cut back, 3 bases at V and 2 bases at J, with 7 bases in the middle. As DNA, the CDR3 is TGTGCCAGCAGTTTGTGGGGAAACACTGAAGCTTTCTTT. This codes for CASSLWGNTEAFF.

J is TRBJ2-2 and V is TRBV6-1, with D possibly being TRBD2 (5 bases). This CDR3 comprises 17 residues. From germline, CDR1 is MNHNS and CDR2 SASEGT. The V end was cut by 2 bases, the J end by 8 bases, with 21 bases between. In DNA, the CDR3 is TGTGCCAGCAGTGAACTCCCACTAGTCGGCGAACAGGGGGAGCTGTTTTTT. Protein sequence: CASSELPLVGEQGELFF.

The CDR3 spells CASSHGQTPYEQYF. In nucleotides, the CDR3 is TGTGCCAGCAGCCACGGACAGACGCCCTACGAGCAGTACTTC. The chain employs TRBV5-5 and TRBJ2-7, with a weak D call TRBD1 (6 bases). V was pared by 4 bases and J by 2 bases, with 13 bases between. This CDR3 spans 14 amino acids. Germline V CDR1 and CDR2: SGHKS, YYEKEE (reference sequence).

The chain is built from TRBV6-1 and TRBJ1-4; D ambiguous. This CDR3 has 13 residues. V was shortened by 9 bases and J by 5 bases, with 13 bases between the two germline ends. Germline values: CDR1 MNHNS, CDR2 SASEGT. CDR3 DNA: TGTGCCAGTACGGTGGCCATAAATGAAAAACTGTTTTTT. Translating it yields CASTVAINEKLFF.

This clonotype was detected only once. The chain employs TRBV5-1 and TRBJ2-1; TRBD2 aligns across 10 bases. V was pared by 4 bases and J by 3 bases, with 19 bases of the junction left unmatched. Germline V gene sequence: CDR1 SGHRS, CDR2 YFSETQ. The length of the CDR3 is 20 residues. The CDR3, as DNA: TGCGCCAGCAGCCGACTTGGGATAGCGGGAGGCAGTGGGGACTACAATGAGCAGTTCTTC. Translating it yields CASSRLGIAGGSGDYNEQFF.

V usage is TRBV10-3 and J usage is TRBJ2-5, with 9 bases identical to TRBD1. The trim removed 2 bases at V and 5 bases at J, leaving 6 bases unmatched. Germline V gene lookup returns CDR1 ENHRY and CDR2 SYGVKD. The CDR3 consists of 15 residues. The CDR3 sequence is CAISEPDRGDETQYF. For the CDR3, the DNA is TGTGCCATCAGTGAGCCGGACAGGGGAGACGAGACCCAGTACTTC.

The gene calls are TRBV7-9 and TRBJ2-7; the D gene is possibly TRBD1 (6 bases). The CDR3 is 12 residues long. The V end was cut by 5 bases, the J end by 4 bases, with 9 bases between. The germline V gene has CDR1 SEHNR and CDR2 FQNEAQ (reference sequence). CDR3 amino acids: CASSQQGYEQYF. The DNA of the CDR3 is TGTGCCAGCAGCCAACAGGGATACGAGCAGTACTTC. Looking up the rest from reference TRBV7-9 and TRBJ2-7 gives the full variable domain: DTGVSQNPRHKITKRGQNVTFRCDPISEHNRLYWYRQTLGQGPEFLTYFQNEAQLEKSRLLSDRFSAERPKGSFSTLEIQRTEQGDSAMYLCASSQQGYEQYFGPGTRLTVT.

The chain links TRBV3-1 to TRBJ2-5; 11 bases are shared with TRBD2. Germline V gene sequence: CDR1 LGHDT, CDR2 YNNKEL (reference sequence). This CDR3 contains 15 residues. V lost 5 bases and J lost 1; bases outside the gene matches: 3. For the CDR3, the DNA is TGTGCCAGCAGCGGTAGCGGGAGGGGCCAAGAGACCCAGTACTTC. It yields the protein CASSGSGRGQETQYF.